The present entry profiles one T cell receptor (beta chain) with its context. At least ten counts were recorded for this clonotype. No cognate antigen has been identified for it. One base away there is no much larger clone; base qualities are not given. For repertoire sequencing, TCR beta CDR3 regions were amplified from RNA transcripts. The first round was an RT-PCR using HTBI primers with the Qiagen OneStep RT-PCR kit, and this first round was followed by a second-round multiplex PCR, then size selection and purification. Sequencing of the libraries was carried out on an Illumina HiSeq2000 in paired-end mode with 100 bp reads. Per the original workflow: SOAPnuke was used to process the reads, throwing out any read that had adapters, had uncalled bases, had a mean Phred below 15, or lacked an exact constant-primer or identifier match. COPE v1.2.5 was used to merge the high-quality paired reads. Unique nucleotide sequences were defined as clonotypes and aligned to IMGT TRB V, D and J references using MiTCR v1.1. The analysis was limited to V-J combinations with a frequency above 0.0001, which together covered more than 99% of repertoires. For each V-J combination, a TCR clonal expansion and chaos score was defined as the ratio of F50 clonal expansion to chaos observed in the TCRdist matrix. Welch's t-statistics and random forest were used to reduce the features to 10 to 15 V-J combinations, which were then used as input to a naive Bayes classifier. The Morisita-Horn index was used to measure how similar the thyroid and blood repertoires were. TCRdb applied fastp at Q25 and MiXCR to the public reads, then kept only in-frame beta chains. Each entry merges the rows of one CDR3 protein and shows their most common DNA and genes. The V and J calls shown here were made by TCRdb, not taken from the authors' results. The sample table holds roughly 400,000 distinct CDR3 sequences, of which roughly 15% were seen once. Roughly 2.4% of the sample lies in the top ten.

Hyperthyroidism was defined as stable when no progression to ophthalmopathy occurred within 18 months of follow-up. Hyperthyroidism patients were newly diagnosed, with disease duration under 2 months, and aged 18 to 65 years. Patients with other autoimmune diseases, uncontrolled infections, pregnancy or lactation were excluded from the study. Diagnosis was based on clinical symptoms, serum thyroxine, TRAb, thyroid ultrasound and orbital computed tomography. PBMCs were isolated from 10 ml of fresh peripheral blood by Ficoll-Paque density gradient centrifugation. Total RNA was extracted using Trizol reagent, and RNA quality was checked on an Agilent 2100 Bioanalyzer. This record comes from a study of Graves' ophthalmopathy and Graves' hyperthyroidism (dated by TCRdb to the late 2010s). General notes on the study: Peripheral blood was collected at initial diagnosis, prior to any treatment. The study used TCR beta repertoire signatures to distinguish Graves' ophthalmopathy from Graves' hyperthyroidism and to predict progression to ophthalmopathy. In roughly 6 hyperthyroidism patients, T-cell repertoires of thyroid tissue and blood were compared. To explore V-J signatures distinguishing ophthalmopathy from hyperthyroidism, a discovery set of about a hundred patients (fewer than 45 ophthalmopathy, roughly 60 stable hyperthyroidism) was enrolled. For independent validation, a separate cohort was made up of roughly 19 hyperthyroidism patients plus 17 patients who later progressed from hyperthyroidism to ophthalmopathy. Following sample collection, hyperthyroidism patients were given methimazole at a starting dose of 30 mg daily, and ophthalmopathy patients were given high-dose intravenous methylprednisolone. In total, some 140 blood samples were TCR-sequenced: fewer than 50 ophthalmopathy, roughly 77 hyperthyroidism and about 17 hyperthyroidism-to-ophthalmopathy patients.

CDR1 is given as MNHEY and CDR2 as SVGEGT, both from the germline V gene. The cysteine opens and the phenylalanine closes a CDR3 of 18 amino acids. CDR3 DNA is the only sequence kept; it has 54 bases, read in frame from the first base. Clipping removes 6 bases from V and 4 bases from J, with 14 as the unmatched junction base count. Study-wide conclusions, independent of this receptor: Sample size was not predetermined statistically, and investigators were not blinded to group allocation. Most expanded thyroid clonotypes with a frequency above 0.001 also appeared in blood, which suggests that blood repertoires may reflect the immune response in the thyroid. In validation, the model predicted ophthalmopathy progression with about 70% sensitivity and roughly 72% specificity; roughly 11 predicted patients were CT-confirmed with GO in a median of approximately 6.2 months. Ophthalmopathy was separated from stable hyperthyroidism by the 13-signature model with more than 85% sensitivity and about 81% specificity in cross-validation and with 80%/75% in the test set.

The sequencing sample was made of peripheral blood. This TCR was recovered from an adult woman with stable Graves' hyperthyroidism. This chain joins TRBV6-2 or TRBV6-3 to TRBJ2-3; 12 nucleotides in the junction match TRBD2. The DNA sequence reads TGTGCCAGCAGCTCAAGGAGCTGGACTAGCGGGAATGCAGATACGCAGTATTTT. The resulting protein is CASSSRSWTSGNADTQYF.